Included here is one TCR beta chain sequence, with context. Its antigen is not known. The data originate from a study of T-cell memory formation after mild COVID-19. Notes on the study in general: The appearance of some responding clones in pre-infection memory suggested that cross-reactive memory joined. Second-wave clones peaking on day 37 lacked confirmed SARS-CoV-2 specificity.

The CDR3 extends over 13 amino acids. The germline gives CDR1 ENHRY, CDR2 SYGVKD. V was cut by 4 bases and J by 7 bases, with 14 bases left in between. TCRdb reanalysed the 5' RACE reads using MiXCR and keeps one entry per CDR3 protein. The top ten hold approximately 14% of the sample, which has hundreds of thousands of distinct CDR3 sequences, 20% to 30% seen once. The sequenced material came from PBMCs or a T cell subset sorted from them (not recorded which). The origin of this receptor is an adult woman who had mild COVID-19 (a few samples of this study predate the infection). Cell type and time point are not known. The chain recombines TRBV10-3 with TRBJ2-7; tentative D call: TRBD2 (6 bases). CDR3 bases: TGTGCCATCAGTGGGGACTTTACAGAAGAGCAGTACTTC. This encodes CAISGDFTEEQYF.